This TCR beta chain comes out of a study of read filtering for tumor transcriptome and immune sequencing. Study information: Per sample, TCR-region reads ranged about 4.05 to 10.27 million by IR-seq, about 75 to 1,300 by RNA-seq.

The library was built from around 380 ng RNA with molecular barcoded adaptors for alpha/delta and beta/gamma chains. From the reads, TCRdb called clonotypes with MiXCR, one entry per CDR3 protein. The sample gives about 57,000 distinct CDR3 sequences, 20% to 25% of which show up once; about 18% is in the top ten. The V end was cut by 3 bases, the J end by 10 bases, with 25 bases between. The length of the CDR3 is 17 residues. Germline CDR1 and CDR2: MNHEY and SMNVEV (reference sequence). Ten or more counts support this clonotype. Bone marrow was sampled from every patient at the time of active disease.

Specimen: a population of CD138-negative cells sorted from bone marrow. The clonotype comes from a donor aged 40 or over with multiple myeloma. The chain combines TRBV27 with TRBJ2-1; D may be TRBD2 (5 bases). As DNA, the CDR3 is TGTGCCAGCAGTTTCTTCGGCCGAGGGCCTGTGGTTGGGGAGCAGTTCTTC. Translated: CASSFFGRGPVVGEQFF.